Described below is a single TCR beta chain sequence and its context. This table comes from immunoSEQ multiplex PCR, and its TCRdb copy is limited to in-frame clones, with some not included. In the table there are some 250,000 clones, more than 75% of which are singletons. The data belong to a study of blood T cell repertoires in COVID-19. V lost 7 bases and J lost 4, with 18 bases in between. The CDR3 loop spans 15 amino acids. Germline V gene lookup returns CDR1 MNHEY and CDR2 SVGAGI. This sequence was found in a woman aged 55 to 70 with active or convalescent COVID-19. Sequencing was done on a sample of peripheral blood. This sequence joins TRBV6-5 and TRBJ2-3, with D perhaps TRBD2 (6 bases). The chain's CDR3 is CASTRRGREADTQYF. The CDR3 DNA reads as TGTGCCAGCACCCGGAGGGGCAGGGAGGCAGATACGCAGTATTTT.